This T cell receptor beta chain was recovered during a study of beta chain features in type 1 diabetes. General observations from the study: The study found fewer insertions and more deletions at VDJ junctions in type 1 diabetes patients. Among all four CD4+ subsets, Type 1 diabetes patients had TCRB CDR3s that were moderately but significantly shorter.

At least ten counts were recorded for this clone. Its antigen is undetermined. The entirety of the isolated RNA underwent reverse transcription, so expressed TCRB transcripts were sequenced. Some clones are missing from TCRdb's copy, which holds only in-frame ones; the method was immunoSEQ multiplex PCR. Of 330,000 or so clones in the sample, 12% to 15% were seen once. The purity of all sorted populations exceeded 95%. CDR1 and CDR2 (germline): SGHTA, FQGNSA. The CDR3 totals 14 residues. V lost 0 bases to trimming and J lost 11 bases; unmatched junction nucleotides: 5. This receptor was obtained from a man aged 30-40 years in good health. V gene TRBV7-2 combines with J gene TRBJ2-2; TRBD2 aligns across 8 bases. Source material: central memory CD4+ T cells from blood. The CDR3 sequence: CASSLASGGKELFF. The CDR3 nucleotides read TGTGCCAGCAGCTTAGCGTCGGGGGGGAAAGAGCTGTTTTTT.